This passage covers 7 T cell receptor beta chains from one sample sequenced in a study of graft-versus-host responses after intestinal transplantation. No antigen has been assigned to these receptors. Clones were sequenced by immunoSEQ multiplex PCR, and TCRdb holds only the in-frame ones, with some missing. This sample has around 49,000 clones, with roughly 90% found just once. Sequences were derived from unstimulated CD4+ T cells sorted from spleen or lymph node cells, sampled before transplant. Every receptor here comes from a human donor who was the organ donor for an intestinal transplant.

The J gene is TRBJ2-3, the V gene TRBV7-9, with no clear D. The CDR3 runs 14 residues. The V end was cut by 5 bases, the J end by 2 bases, with 11 bases between. Per the germline V gene, CDR1 is SEHNR and CDR2 is FQNEAQ (reference sequence). This CDR3 is CASSRLYTTDTQYF. The CDR3, as DNA: TGTGCCAGCAGCCGTCTCTATACCACAGATACGCAGTATTTT.

The chain employs TRBV2 and TRBJ2-1; perhaps TRBD2 as D (7 bases). The CDR3 sequence is 14 residues long. V dropped 10 bases and J dropped 6 bases, with 19 bases sitting between them. The V gene's germline CDR1 is SNHLY and CDR2 FYNNEI. The CDR3 sequence: CATRWGGGGNEQFF. The CDR3, as DNA: TGTGCCACTAGATGGGGGGGAGGGGGCAATGAGCAGTTCTTC.

The rearrangement links TRBV29-1 to TRBJ2-1; D is uncertain. Germline V gives CDR1 SQVTM, CDR2 ANQGSEA. The V end was cut by 4 bases, the J end by 0 bases, with 7 bases between. The CDR3 runs to 13 residues. CDR3 coding DNA: TGCAGCGTTGTCCGGAGCTCCTACAATGAGCAGTTCTTC. Translation: CSVVRSSYNEQFF.

The CDR3 spells CASSDERGQYF. The CDR3, as DNA: TGTGCCAGTAGTGATGAGCGGGGACAGTACTTC. The rearrangement uses TRBV19 and TRBJ2-7; 7 bases are a match to TRBD2. Germline values: CDR1 LNHDA, CDR2 SQIVND (reference sequence). This CDR3 has 11 amino acids. The V gene end was trimmed by 5 bases and the J gene end by 10 bases; junction bases not matched to a gene: 5.

This chain joins TRBV4-1 and TRBJ1-1; TRBD1 matches at 10 bases. Germline lookup yields CDR1 MGHRA and CDR2 YSYEKL. The J segment lost 4 bases and the V segment lost 5 bases, leaving 4 bases of the junction unmatched. The CDR3 extends over 14 amino acids. CDR3 residues: CASSGRTGGTEAFF. DNA of the CDR3: TGCGCCAGCAGCGGAAGGACAGGGGGCACTGAAGCTTTCTTT.

V gene TRBV6-1 combines with J gene TRBJ1-2, with a tentative D call TRBD1 (5 bases). The CDR3 is 13 amino acids. V was clipped by 1 base and J by 7 bases, with 10 bases between them. Germline V lookup: CDR1 MNHNS, CDR2 SASEGT. The CDR3 DNA is TGTGCCAGCAGTGAAGGTCGGGGGTTTGGCTACACCTTC. This translates into CASSEGRGFGYTF.

This chain uses TRBV6-5 with TRBJ1-1; a possible D gene is TRBD1 (6 bases). V shed 5 bases and J shed 2 bases, with 12 bases lying between them. There are 14 residues in the CDR3. From germline, CDR1 is MNHEY and CDR2 SVGAGI. This CDR3 reads CASSRGQRNTEAFF. DNA of the CDR3: TGTGCCAGCAGTCGGGGACAACGCAACACTGAAGCTTTCTTT.